This T cell receptor (beta chain) originates from a study of shared clonotypes between healthy human individuals. Profiling relied on immunoSEQ multiplex PCR, and the TCRdb table lists in-frame clones only, not all of them. The sample consists of under 2,000,000 clones, roughly 95% of them appearing once. V lost 1 base and J 6 bases, leaving 13 bases between the germline ends. CDR3 length: 14 amino acids. Germline lookup yields CDR1 MNHEY and CDR2 SVGAGI. CD45RO-negative, CCR7-selected cells formed the naive CD8 fraction, which excluded terminally differentiated effector memory CD45RA+ cells. Only Caucasian adults living in Nashville, Tennessee made up the donor group. General study findings and limits: Richness estimates generally favored naive over memory subsets.

As regards this clone: Its matching antigen is unknown.

J is TRBJ2-7 and V is TRBV6-5; D possibly matches TRBD1 or TRBD2 (5 bases each). The TCR was taken from a man aged 18 to 29 in good health. The specimen was naive CD8+ T cells sorted from blood. The CDR3 sequence is CASSYFGARGEQYF. DNA for the CDR3: TGTGCCAGCAGTTACTTCGGGGCCCGGGGCGAGCAGTACTTC.